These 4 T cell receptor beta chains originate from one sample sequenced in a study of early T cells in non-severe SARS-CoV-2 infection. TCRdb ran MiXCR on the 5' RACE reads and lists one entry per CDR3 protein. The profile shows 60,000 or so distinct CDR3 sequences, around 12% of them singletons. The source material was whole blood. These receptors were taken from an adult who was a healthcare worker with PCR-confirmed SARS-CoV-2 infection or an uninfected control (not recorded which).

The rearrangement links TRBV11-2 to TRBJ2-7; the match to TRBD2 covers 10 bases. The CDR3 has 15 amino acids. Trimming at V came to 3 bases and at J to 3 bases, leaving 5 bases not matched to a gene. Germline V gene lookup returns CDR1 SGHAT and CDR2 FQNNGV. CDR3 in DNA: TGTGCCAGCAGCTTCTCCGGGACTAGCGACTACGAGCAGTACTTC. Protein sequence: CASSFSGTSDYEQYF.

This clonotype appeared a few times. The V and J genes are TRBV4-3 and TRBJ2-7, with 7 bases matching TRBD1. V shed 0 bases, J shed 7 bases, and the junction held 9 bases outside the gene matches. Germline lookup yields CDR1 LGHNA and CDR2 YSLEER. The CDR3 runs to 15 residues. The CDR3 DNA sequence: TGCGCCAGCAGCCAAGATACTTTTGTGACAGGGGAGCAGTACTTC. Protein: CASSQDTFVTGEQYF.

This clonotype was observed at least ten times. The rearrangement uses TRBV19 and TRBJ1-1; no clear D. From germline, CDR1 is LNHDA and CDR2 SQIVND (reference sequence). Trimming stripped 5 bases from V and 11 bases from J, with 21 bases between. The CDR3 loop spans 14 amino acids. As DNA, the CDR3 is TGTGCCAGTAGTTCTCCACCACAAGGCCCTGGGGCTTTCTTT. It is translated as CASSSPPQGPGAFF.

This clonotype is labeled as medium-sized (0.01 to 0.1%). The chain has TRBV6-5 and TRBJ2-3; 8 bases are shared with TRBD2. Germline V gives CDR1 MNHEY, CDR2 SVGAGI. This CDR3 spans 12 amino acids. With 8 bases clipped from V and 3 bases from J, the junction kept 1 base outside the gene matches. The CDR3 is CASRGGTDTQYF. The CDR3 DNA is TGTGCCAGCCGCGGGGGGACAGATACGCAGTATTTT.